The 27 T cell receptor beta chains listed next were all sequenced from one sample in a study of OX40 agonist ivuxolimab in advanced cancers. Libraries were prepared by immunoSEQ multiplex PCR; TCRdb keeps only in-frame clonotypes and omits some of them. The repertoire holds more than 35,000 clones, with approximately 80% as singletons. Sample: CD4+ or CD8+ T cells sorted from blood, taken in a trial of the OX40 agonist ivuxolimab. The origin of the receptors is an adult with an advanced solid tumor such as melanoma, head and neck, liver or kidney cancer.

V usage is TRBV28 and J usage is TRBJ2-2, with 8 bases aligning to TRBD1. Germline CDR1 reads MDHEN; CDR2 reads SYDVKM. V shed 5 bases, J shed 4 bases, and the junction held 6 bases outside the gene matches. This CDR3 has 15 amino acids. As DNA, the CDR3 is TGTGCCAGCAGTGCAGGGGGCGCGTCCACCGGGGAGCTGTTTTTT. It translates to CASSAGGASTGELFF.

This sequence joins TRBV6-5 and TRBJ1-3, with TRBD1 identical over 7 bases. Germline values: CDR1 MNHEY, CDR2 SVGAGI. The V and J ends lost 0 bases and 2 bases, in that order; junction bases with no gene match: 4. The CDR3 consists of 16 residues. The DNA of the CDR3 is TGTGCCAGCAGTTACTCTACAGGGGTTGCTGGAAACACCATATATTTT. Residues: CASSYSTGVAGNTIYF.

The genes are TRBV30 and TRBJ2-3, with 9 bases fitting TRBD2. Trimming at V came to 6 bases and at J to 0 bases, leaving 16 bases not matched to a gene. CDR3 length: 18 amino acids. CDR1 and CDR2 (germline): GTSNPN, SVGIG (reference sequence). Written as DNA, the CDR3 is TGTGCCTGTCTAAAAGGGCGGGAGGGCCTCCTTAGCACAGATACGCAGTATTTT. This gives the protein CACLKGREGLLSTDTQYF.

The chain links TRBV5-8 to TRBJ1-5; D gene uncertain. The CDR3 spans 12 residues. The ends were cut back, 1 base at V and 9 bases at J, with 8 bases in the middle. The V gene's germline CDR1 is SGHTS and CDR2 YDEGEE. The CDR3 sequence is CASSLSRSPQHF. CDR3 coding DNA: TGTGCCAGCAGCTTGAGCCGGTCGCCCCAGCATTTT.

V usage is TRBV5-4 and J usage is TRBJ1-2, with 10 bases matching TRBD1. J gave up 3 bases and V 3 bases, and 8 bases lay outside the gene matches. Germline lookup yields CDR1 SGHNT and CDR2 YYREEE (reference sequence). This CDR3 is 16 amino acids long. The CDR3 DNA follows: TGTGCCAGCAGCTCAAAAAAGACAGGGGGCGACTATGGCTACACCTTC. This sequence encodes CASSSKKTGGDYGYTF. Full variable domain (outside the CDR3, taken from reference TRBV5-4 and TRBJ1-2): ETGVTQSPTHLIKTRGQQVTLRCSSQSGHNTVSWYQQALGQGPQFIFQYYREEENGRGNFPPRFSGLQFPNYSSELNVNALELDDSALYLCASSSKKTGGDYGYTFGSGTRLTVV.

The genes are TRBV12-5 and TRBJ2-3; 10 bases align to TRBD2. CDR1 is LGHNT and CDR2 is FRNRAP in the germline V gene. This CDR3 contains 15 residues. V shed 8 bases and J 5 bases; nucleotides not matched to a gene: 10. The CDR3 loop reads CASWDSGRRGDTQYF. The CDR3, as DNA: TGTGCTAGTTGGGATAGCGGGAGGAGAGGAGATACGCAGTATTTT.

The gene calls are TRBV28 and TRBJ2-7; 13 nucleotides match TRBD2. The CDR3 consists of 18 residues. Germline trimming cut 8 bases from V and 0 bases from J; bases unmatched to any gene: 13. Looked up from germline, CDR1 is MDHEN and CDR2 is SYDVKM. In nucleotides, the CDR3 is TGTGCCAGCGCCCCAGGACTAGCGGGAGAGGCAAGCTCCTACGAGCAGTACTTC. This codes for CASAPGLAGEASSYEQYF.

The chain joins TRBV9 to TRBJ2-3; the D is unclear. The CDR3 is 17 residues long. Between the trimmed V and J ends, which lost 0 bases and 0 bases, there was a span of 14 bases. Germline lookup yields CDR1 SGDLS and CDR2 YYNGEE. CDR3 coding DNA: TGTGCCAGCAGCGTAGGGGCAGGTGCGGATAGCACAGATACGCAGTATTTT. Amino acids: CASSVGAGADSTDTQYF.

The J gene is TRBJ2-7, the V gene TRBV6-1, with D perhaps matching TRBD2 (6 bases). The CDR3 loop spans 14 amino acids. Germline-derived CDR1 and CDR2 are MNHNS and SASEGT. The ends were cut back, 6 bases at V and 2 bases at J, with 14 bases in the middle. The CDR3 loop reads CASRTPGLTYEQYF. CDR3 bases: TGTGCCAGCAGGACCCCGGGACTTACCTACGAGCAGTACTTC.

In its sample, this clone was seen a few times. The chain uses TRBV7-2 and TRBJ2-2; D unresolved. V dropped 5 bases and J dropped 5 bases, with 12 bases sitting between them. Per the germline V gene, CDR1 is SGHTA and CDR2 is FQGNSA. The CDR3 extends over 14 amino acids. CDR3 sequence (DNA): TGTGCCAGCAGCGGCCTATGGGGAACCGGGGAGCTGTTTTTT. This sequence encodes CASSGLWGTGELFF.

This chain links TRBV7-3 with TRBJ2-5; a possible D gene is TRBD1 (6 bases). The CDR3 totals 13 residues. CDR1 is SGHTA and CDR2 is FQGTGA in the germline V gene. The ends were cut back, 5 bases at V and 5 bases at J, with 12 bases in the middle. CDR3: CASSGSRGETQYF. The CDR3 bases are TGTGCCAGCAGCGGTAGTAGGGGGGAGACCCAGTACTTC.

This chain links TRBV5-1 with TRBJ1-5; a possible D gene is TRBD1 (6 bases). Germline CDR1 and CDR2: SGHRS and YFSETQ. The germline V and J ends were trimmed by 3 bases and 9 bases, with 16 bases remaining between them. The CDR3 extends over 14 amino acids. CDR3 DNA sequence: TGCGCCAGCAGCTCCGGGACACAGGACGCGCCCCAGCATTTT. Residues: CASSSGTQDAPQHF.

CDR3 loop: CASGLAGAYEQYF. The DNA of the CDR3 is TGCGCCAGCGGACTAGCGGGAGCCTACGAGCAGTACTTC. This chain joins TRBV5-1 and TRBJ2-7; TRBD2 matches 13 bases. CDR1 and CDR2 (germline): SGHRS, YFSETQ. V dropped 7 bases and J dropped 2; count of bases not matched to a gene: 0. This CDR3 has 13 amino acids.

The genes are TRBV7-3 and TRBJ1-1, with no clear D. Trimming shortened V by 5 bases and J by 1 base, and 8 bases separated the two germline ends. Per germline, CDR1 SGHTA and CDR2 FQGTGA. The CDR3 is made up of 13 amino acids. In DNA, the CDR3 is TGTGCCAGCAGCATGCACAAGAACACTGAAGCTTTCTTT. Its translation: CASSMHKNTEAFF.

CDR3 DNA: TGTGCCAGCACAGGGAAGAAGCGTGAGCAGTTCTTC. Amino acid sequence: CASTGKKREQFF. V and J are TRBV27 and TRBJ2-1; D perhaps matches TRBD1 (5 bases). CDR3 length: 12 residues. V gave up 7 bases and J gave up 9 bases, with 13 bases separating them. CDR1 and CDR2 from the germline V gene are MNHEY and SMNVEV (reference sequence).

The rearrangement links TRBV15 to TRBJ2-1, with 10 bases aligning to TRBD1. Germline CDR1 is LNHNV and CDR2 is YYDKDF (reference sequence). The CDR3 contains 15 residues. Trimming took 3 bases from V and 2 from J; bases not matched to a gene: 1. CDR3 amino acids: CATSRDRGTYNEQFF. CDR3 nucleotide sequence: TGTGCCACCAGCAGGGACAGGGGGACCTACAATGAGCAGTTCTTC.

This clone came up once. V is TRBV19 and J is TRBJ2-2, with D possibly being TRBD2 (5 bases). Between the trimmed V and J ends, which lost 1 base and 7 bases, there was a span of 16 bases. Germline V gene data show CDR1 as LNHDA and CDR2 as SQIVND (reference sequence). This CDR3 is 16 amino acids long. The CDR3 here is CASSIGGSDFLGELFF. The DNA of the CDR3 is TGTGCCAGTAGTATAGGAGGGTCAGACTTCCTCGGGGAGCTGTTTTTT.

The chain uses TRBV27 and TRBJ1-1; D is undetermined. V was clipped by 5 bases and J by 0 bases, with 16 bases between them. The CDR3 is made up of 16 amino acids. CDR1 MNHEY and CDR2 SMNVEV come from the germline V gene (reference sequence). This CDR3 reads CASSLGNRVMNTEAFF. The CDR3 DNA follows: TGTGCCAGCAGTCTTGGGAACAGAGTCATGAACACTGAAGCTTTCTTT.

The chain recombines TRBV11-2 with TRBJ2-2; 7 bases match TRBD2. This CDR3 is 16 amino acids long. The ends lost 5 bases at V and 1 base at J; junction bases unmatched: 7. Germline V gene sequence: CDR1 SGHAT, CDR2 FQNNGV. The CDR3 nucleotides are TGTGCCAGCAGCCCCAGTAGCGGGCTGAACACCGGGGAGCTGTTTTTT. This sequence encodes CASSPSSGLNTGELFF.

The rearrangement links TRBV20-1 to TRBJ2-7; D possibly uses TRBD1 or TRBD2 (5 bases each). CDR1 DFQATT and CDR2 SNEGSKA come from the germline V gene (reference sequence). With 6 bases removed from V and 7 bases from J, the gap between germline ends came to 13 bases. The length of the CDR3 is 11 residues. In nucleotides, the CDR3 is TGCAGTGCGGGACCACCGAGGGAGCAGTACTTC. Encoded protein: CSAGPPREQYF.

This clone has only a few counts. The V and J genes are TRBV5-1 and TRBJ2-7; TRBD2 agrees at 10 bases. CDR3 length: 16 residues. The trim removed 0 bases at V and 1 base at J, leaving 4 bases unmatched. The germline V gene encodes CDR1 SGHRS and CDR2 YFSETQ. CDR3 DNA sequence: TGCGCCAGCAGCTTGGGAGCGGGAGGGAAGTCCTACGAGCAGTACTTC. Its translation is CASSLGAGGKSYEQYF.

This rearrangement joins TRBV5-1 to TRBJ1-4; no firm D call. This CDR3 comprises 15 residues. Germline CDR1 and CDR2: SGHRS and YFSETQ. V lost 3 bases and J 2 bases, leaving 11 bases between the germline ends. CDR3 nucleotide sequence: TGCGCCAGCAGCTCCCGCGGGGTCACTAATGAAAAACTGTTTTTT. Its translation is CASSSRGVTNEKLFF.

This clone is classed as medium-sized (0.01 to 0.1%). V is TRBV30 and J is TRBJ1-5; tentatively, D is TRBD1 (5 bases). CDR3 length: 12 amino acids. V lost 1 base and J lost 4, with 5 bases in between. Germline CDR1 reads GTSNPN; CDR2 reads SVGIG (reference sequence). This chain's CDR3 is CAWSEGNQPQHF. CDR3 nucleotides: TGTGCCTGGAGTGAGGGGAATCAGCCCCAGCATTTT.

This chain links TRBV4-3 with TRBJ1-3, with D possibly TRBD1 on 6 matching bases. V lost 3 bases, J lost 4 bases, and 7 bases lay in between. The CDR3 length is 13 residues. Germline loops: CDR1 LGHNA, CDR2 YSLEER. The CDR3 protein is CASSQGHGNTIYF. CDR3 coding DNA: TGCGCCAGCAGCCAGGGACACGGAAACACCATATATTTT.

The chain uses TRBV18 and TRBJ2-5; 9 bases agree with TRBD1. Germline values: CDR1 KGHSH, CDR2 LQKENI. The CDR3 has 15 amino acids. Trimming cost V 3 bases and J 6 bases; bases outside gene matches: 8. CDR3 in DNA: TGTGCCAGCTCACCTGGACAGGGGTACTCGAAGACCCAGTACTTC. This sequence encodes CASSPGQGYSKTQYF.

A word on this clone: The junction does not match germline at one end; this may be a read error. The gene calls are TRBV7-7 and TRBJ2-3; D is possibly TRBD1 (6 bases). This CDR3 has 15 residues. Looked up from germline, CDR1 is SSHAT and CDR2 is FNYEAQ (reference sequence). The CDR3 DNA reads as TGTGCTAGCAGCCCAACAGGGTCTAGCACAGATACGCAGTATTTT. It specifies CASSPTGSSTDTQYF.

This chain connects TRBV5-4 to TRBJ2-7; 9 bases line up with TRBD2. J gave up 4 bases and V 0 bases, and 5 bases lay outside the gene matches. Germline CDR1 reads SGHNT; CDR2 reads YYREEE (reference sequence). The CDR3 contains 15 residues. The CDR3 loop is CASSLASSGDYEQYF. The DNA of the CDR3 is TGTGCCAGCAGCTTGGCTTCTAGCGGGGATTACGAGCAGTACTTC.